Only a few counts were recorded for the clone carrying this T cell receptor beta chain. What it binds is unknown. This entry belongs to a study of post-analysis software for immune sequencing data. Study-level points and caveats: By F measure, strong co-clustering occurred among samples prepared in the same batch. The study found TRBV5-6, TRBV5-1 and TRBV20-1 among 5 or 6 TRBV segments more frequent in patients than controls.

The library was made from cDNA and included unique molecular identifiers. A single record per CDR3 protein comes from TCRdb applying MiXCR to the PCR reads. The profile shows under 200,000 distinct CDR3 sequences, over 25% of them singletons. Per the germline V gene, CDR1 is GTSNPN and CDR2 is SVGIG (reference sequence). Between the trimmed V and J ends, which lost 1 base and 5 bases, there was a span of 15 bases. The CDR3 consists of 14 residues. Sequenced: blood. The TCR originated in a girl aged 2 to 17 with multiple sclerosis. The chain uses TRBV30 and TRBJ2-7; D is unclear. Written as DNA, the CDR3 is TGTGCCTGGAGTGCCGGCGTGGGTGCCAACGAGCAGTACTTC. Translated, it gives CAWSAGVGANEQYF. The complete variable domain, with remaining parts taken from reference TRBV30 and TRBJ2-7, reads SQTIHQWPATLVQPVGSPLSLECTVEGTSNPNLYWYRQAAGRGLQLLFYSVGIGQISSEVPQNLSASRPQDRQFILSSKKLLLSDSGFYLCAWSAGVGANEQYFGPGTRLTVT.